The TCR beta chain described here comes from a study of OX40 agonist ivuxolimab in advanced cancers. Study as a whole: Ivuxolimab is an agonistic anti-OX40 (CD134) antibody, and patients were treated with it. Enrollees could have had prior anti-PD-1, anti-PD-L1 or anti-CTLA-4 therapy, which more than 30% had received. Cohort: approximately 79% men, mean age 60, aged roughly 23 to 79.

Study conclusions and caveats: Partial responders receiving 0.1-3.0 mg/kg showed among the lowest clonal expansion.

Clones were read by immunoSEQ multiplex PCR, and TCRdb kept only the in-frame ones, dropping some. The table records over 30,000 clones, around nine tenths of them present only once. CDR1 and CDR2 (germline): SGHRS, YFSETQ. V was trimmed by 6 bases and J by 5 bases, leaving 16 bases between them. The CDR3 extends over 14 amino acids. About this clone itself: What it recognizes is unknown.

The clonotype comes from an adult with an advanced solid tumor such as melanoma, head and neck, liver or kidney cancer. The sequences come from CD4+ or CD8+ T cells sorted from blood, collected in a trial of the OX40 agonist ivuxolimab. The chain links TRBV5-1 to TRBJ2-3, with a tentative D call TRBD1 (8 bases). In nucleotides, the CDR3 is TGCGCCAGCACGCCTAGCGGACAGGGAGATACGCAGTATTTT. Translation: CASTPSGQGDTQYF.